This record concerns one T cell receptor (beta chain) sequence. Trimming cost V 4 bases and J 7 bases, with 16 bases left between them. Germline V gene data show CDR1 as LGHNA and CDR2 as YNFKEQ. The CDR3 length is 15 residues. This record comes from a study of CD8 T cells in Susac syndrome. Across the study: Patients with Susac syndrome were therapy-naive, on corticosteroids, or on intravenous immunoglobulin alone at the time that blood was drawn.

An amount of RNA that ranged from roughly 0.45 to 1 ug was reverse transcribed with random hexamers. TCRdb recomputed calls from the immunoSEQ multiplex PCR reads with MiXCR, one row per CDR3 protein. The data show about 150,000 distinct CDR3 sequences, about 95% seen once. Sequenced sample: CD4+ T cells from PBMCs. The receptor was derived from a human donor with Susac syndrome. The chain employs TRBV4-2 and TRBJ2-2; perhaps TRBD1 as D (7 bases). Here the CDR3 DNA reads TGTGCCAGCAGCCCAGGGCCTCAGGGGGGCGGGGAGCTGTTTTTT. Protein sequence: CASSPGPQGGGELFF.